This passage covers 29 T cell receptor beta chains from one sample sequenced in a study of T cell responses to AZD1222 COVID-19 vaccine. Generated by immunoSEQ multiplex PCR, the TCRdb table keeps only in-frame clones and is missing some. The table has about 120,000 clones, roughly 90% seen once. The specimen was peripheral blood, collected on day 0 of AZD1222 vaccination. The receptor source for this set is an adult in good health.

The chain uses TRBV3-1 (or the pseudogene TRBV3-2) and TRBJ1-1, with D tentatively TRBD1 (5 bases). Germline CDR1 reads LGHDT; CDR2 reads YNNKEL (reference sequence). V lost 1 base, J lost 8 bases, and 14 bases lay in between. The CDR3 contains 14 residues. The CDR3 region is CASSQASRGGEAFF. The CDR3 DNA reads TGTGCCAGCAGCCAAGCTTCTAGGGGCGGAGAAGCTTTCTTT.

The V gene is TRBV24-1, the J gene TRBJ1-5, with 8 bases aligning to TRBD1. V trimming: 4 bases; J trimming: 4 bases; junction bases outside the gene matches: 8. The CDR3 consists of 16 residues. Germline V gene sequence: CDR1 KGHDR, CDR2 SFDVKD. Written as DNA, the CDR3 is TGTGCCACCAGTGACCCTGGACAGGGCGAAAATCAGCCCCAGCATTTT. This sequence encodes CATSDPGQGENQPQHF.

The V gene is TRBV5-1, the J gene TRBJ1-1; a possible D gene is TRBD1 (5 bases). Trimming left V 0 bases short and J 3 bases short, with 15 bases between. Germline CDR1 and CDR2: SGHRS and YFSETQ. This CDR3 contains 16 residues. This CDR3 is CASSLVWKEGDTEAFF. The DNA of the CDR3 is TGCGCCAGCAGCTTGGTGTGGAAGGAAGGGGACACTGAAGCTTTCTTT.

J is TRBJ2-7 and V is TRBV6-5; 10 bases agree with TRBD1. This CDR3 has 14 amino acids. V shed 6 bases and J 4 bases; nucleotides not matched to a gene: 6. Germline CDR1 reads MNHEY; CDR2 reads SVGAGI. The CDR3 here is CASRDRDRGYEQYF. The CDR3 bases are TGTGCCAGCAGGGACCGGGACAGGGGTTACGAGCAGTACTTC.

This clone was detected only once. CDR3 residues: CASTLATEAFF. The CDR3 DNA follows: TGTGCCAGCACCTTGGCCACTGAAGCTTTCTTT. The gene calls are TRBV28 and TRBJ1-1, with D unresolved. CDR3 length: 11 residues. V was clipped by 7 bases and J by 4 bases, with 7 bases between them. The germline CDR1 and CDR2 sequences are MDHEN and SYDVKM.

The chain recombines TRBV7-8 with TRBJ1-2, with D perhaps TRBD1 (6 bases). Germline CDR1 reads SGHVS; CDR2 reads FQNEAQ. The CDR3 is 13 amino acids. V lost 5 bases and J lost 4, with 11 bases in between. In DNA, the CDR3 is TGTGCCAGCAGCCAAACAGGGCCCTATGGCTACACCTTC. Translation: CASSQTGPYGYTF.

This rearrangement joins TRBV3-1 (or the pseudogene TRBV3-2) to TRBJ2-5, with D possibly being TRBD2 (6 bases). Germline CDR1 reads LGHDT; CDR2 reads YNNKEL (reference sequence). V shed 5 bases and J shed 5 bases, with 15 bases lying between them. CDR3 length: 14 amino acids. CDR3 nucleotide sequence: TGTGCCAGCAGCTTCGATACGGGAGCGGAGACCCAGTACTTC. Translation: CASSFDTGAETQYF.

The chain combines TRBV7-9 with TRBJ1-2; D unclear. The CDR3 is made up of 13 amino acids. Germline CDR1 reads SEHNR; CDR2 reads FQNEAQ (reference sequence). The V end was cut by 3 bases, the J end by 7 bases, with 12 bases between. CDR3 sequence (DNA): TGTGCCAGCAGCTTCGACTCGCTCTTTGGCTACACCTTC. Translated, it gives CASSFDSLFGYTF. The complete variable domain, with remaining parts taken from reference TRBV7-9 and TRBJ1-2, reads DTGVSQNPRHKITKRGQNVTFRCDPISEHNRLYWYRQTLGQGPEFLTYFQNEAQLEKSRLLSDRFSAERPKGSFSTLEIQRTEQGDSAMYLCASSFDSLFGYTFGSGTRLTVV.

The J gene is TRBJ1-2, the V gene TRBV18, with 11 bases lining up with TRBD1. From germline, CDR1 is KGHSH and CDR2 LQKENI. V was clipped by 2 bases and J by 7 bases; unmatched bases: 3. There are 14 residues in the CDR3. The CDR3 DNA follows: TGTGCCAGCTCACCAACGGACAGGGGGCCTGGCTACACCTTC. It encodes CASSPTDRGPGYTF.

The chain combines TRBV2 with TRBJ1-5; possible D gene TRBD1, 5 bases. Germline CDR1 reads SNHLY; CDR2 reads FYNNEI. The CDR3 extends over 13 amino acids. Trimming took 6 bases from V and 8 from J, leaving 14 bases between them. The CDR3 bases are TGTGCCAGCAGGGCGACAAGGGGCGAGCCCCAGCATTTT. Translated, it gives CASRATRGEPQHF.

This chain links TRBV25-1 with TRBJ1-2; 8 bases are a match to TRBD1. The trim removed 8 bases at V and 11 bases at J, leaving 13 bases unmatched. This CDR3 has 13 residues. Germline-derived CDR1 and CDR2 are MGHDK and SYGVNS. In nucleotides, the CDR3 is TGTGCCAGCGGCGGGACAGGCCCCCAGCGGTACACCTTC. Translated: CASGGTGPQRYTF.

As for this clone: A junction boundary mismatches the germline segment, possibly from a read error. V usage is TRBV5-1 and J usage is TRBJ1-3; TRBD1 agrees at 10 bases. Looked up from germline, CDR1 is SGHRS and CDR2 is YFSETQ. CDR3 length: 13 amino acids. CDR3 DNA: TGCGCCAGCAGCTCCGCTGTGGGACAGGGGCGGTCTTTT. It specifies CASSSAVGQGRSF. The whole variable domain, filled in from reference TRBV5-1 and TRBJ1-3, reads KAGVTQTPRYLIKTRGQQVTLSCSPISGHRSVSWYQQTPGQGLQFLFEYFSETQRNKGNFPGRFSGRQFSNSRSEMNVSTLELGDSALYLCASSSAVGQGRSFGEGSWLTVV.

The chain recombines TRBV4-2 with TRBJ2-7, with 9 bases aligning to TRBD1. This CDR3 region has 14 residues. V shed 4 bases, J shed 4 bases, and the junction held 5 bases outside the gene matches. Germline CDR1 and CDR2: LGHNA and YNFKEQ. The CDR3 DNA is TGTGCCAGCAGCCCCAGGGACAGGGAATACGAGCAGTACTTC. Amino acids: CASSPRDREYEQYF.

The gene calls are TRBV5-5 and TRBJ1-6; perhaps TRBD1 as D (6 bases). Trimming stripped 4 bases from V and 6 bases from J, with 14 bases between. The CDR3 has 15 amino acids. Germline CDR1 and CDR2: SGHKS and YYEKEE (reference sequence). The CDR3 bases are TGTGCCAGCAGCCCCACGAGACAGGCTAATTCACCCCTCCACTTT. It specifies CASSPTRQANSPLHF.

The genes are TRBV20-1 and TRBJ2-7; D is unresolved. V shed 0 bases and J shed 6 bases, with 6 bases lying between them. The CDR3 is made up of 11 amino acids. Germline CDR1 and CDR2: DFQATT and SNEGSKA (reference sequence). The CDR3 DNA reads as TGCAGTGCTAGAGATTTACCCGAGCAGTACTTC. It encodes CSARDLPEQYF.

The CDR3 is CASSSRTGSSGANVLTF. CDR3 nucleotides: TGTGCCAGCAGCTCCCGGACAGGAAGCTCTGGGGCCAACGTCCTGACTTTC. The chain carries TRBV7-9 and TRBJ2-6; the match to TRBD1 covers 7 bases. With 4 bases clipped from V and 0 bases from J, the junction kept 6 bases outside the gene matches. Per the germline V gene, CDR1 is SEHNR and CDR2 is FQNEAQ (reference sequence). This CDR3 spans 17 amino acids. The complete variable domain, with remaining parts taken from reference TRBV7-9 and TRBJ2-6, reads DTGVSQNPRHKITKRGQNVTFRCDPISEHNRLYWYRQTLGQGPEFLTYFQNEAQLEKSRLLSDRFSAERPKGSFSTLEIQRTEQGDSAMYLCASSSRTGSSGANVLTFGAGSRLTVL.

The chain has TRBV10-3 and TRBJ2-7; TRBD1 matches at 8 bases. Per germline, CDR1 ENHRY and CDR2 SYGVKD. This CDR3 is built from 15 residues. V gave up 4 bases and J gave up 2 bases; unmatched junction bases: 7. CDR3 in amino acids: CAISAKDRDPYEQYF. CDR3 DNA sequence: TGTGCCATCAGTGCGAAGGACAGGGACCCCTACGAGCAGTACTTC.

In nucleotides, the CDR3 is TGTGCCAGCAGCGTAGACGGGAGACTAGCGGGGGAGGCAGATACGCAGTATTTT. Its translation is CASSVDGRLAGEADTQYF. The chain is built from TRBV9 and TRBJ2-3; 12 bases are a match to TRBD2. There are 18 residues in the CDR3. Germline V gene sequence: CDR1 SGDLS, CDR2 YYNGEE. V lost 0 bases and J lost 4; bases outside the gene matches: 9. The whole variable domain, filled in from reference TRBV9 and TRBJ2-3, reads DSGVTQTPKHLITATGQRVTLRCSPRSGDLSVYWYQQSLDQGLQFLIQYYNGEERAKGNILERFSAQQFPDLHSELNLSSLELGDSALYFCASSVDGRLAGEADTQYFGPGTRLTVL.

This rearrangement joins TRBV30 to TRBJ1-5, with a possible D match to TRBD1 (5 bases). V lost 1 base, J lost 4 bases, and 8 bases lay in between. The CDR3 covers 13 residues. Germline assignment: CDR1 GTSNPN and CDR2 SVGIG (reference sequence). CDR3 region: CAWSGGENQPQHF. The CDR3 coding sequence is TGTGCCTGGAGTGGAGGGGAGAATCAGCCCCAGCATTTT.

Comment on this clone: At one end the junction does not follow the germline gene, possibly because of a read error. The chain carries TRBV7-9 and TRBJ2-3, with 10 bases that match TRBD2. The CDR3 totals 13 residues. Germline V CDR1 and CDR2: SEHNR, FQNEAQ (reference sequence). The CDR3 coding sequence is TGTGCTAGCACCGGGACTAGCGTAGATACGCAGTATTTT. Translated, it gives CASTGTSVDTQYF. The complete variable domain, with remaining parts taken from reference TRBV7-9 and TRBJ2-3, reads DTGVSQNPRHKITKRGQNVTFRCDPISEHNRLYWYRQTLGQGPEFLTYFQNEAQLEKSRLLSDRFSAERPKGSFSTLEIQRTEQGDSAMYLCASTGTSVDTQYFGPGTRLTVL.

The chain is built from TRBV7-8 and TRBJ2-1; D is ambiguous. The V end lost 1 base, the J end lost 0 bases, and 7 bases lay between the germline ends. From germline, CDR1 is SGHVS and CDR2 FQNEAQ. The CDR3 length is 15 residues. CDR3 DNA: TGTGCCAGCAGCTTAGGCACCAGCTCCTACAATGAGCAGTTCTTC. It encodes CASSLGTSSYNEQFF.

The chain is built from TRBV29-1 and TRBJ2-3; 8 bases align to TRBD2. In germline, CDR1 is SQVTM, CDR2 ANQGSEA. The CDR3 is made up of 13 amino acids. V was clipped by 4 bases and J by 4 bases; unmatched bases: 4. DNA of the CDR3: TGCAGCGTTGTCGGGAGGGGGGCAGATACGCAGTATTTT. Protein: CSVVGRGADTQYF.

The J gene is TRBJ1-4, the V gene TRBV10-3, with TRBD1 identical over 9 bases. The CDR3 length is 15 residues. Unmatched junction bases numbered 9, after V lost 6 bases and J lost 7 bases. The V gene's germline CDR1 is ENHRY and CDR2 SYGVKD. The CDR3 loop reads CAIRPGQGGSEKLFF. CDR3 in DNA: TGTGCCATCAGGCCGGGACAGGGAGGAAGTGAAAAACTGTTTTTT.

The rearrangement joins TRBV27 to TRBJ1-2; 8 nucleotides align to TRBD1. From germline, CDR1 is MNHEY and CDR2 SMNVEV (reference sequence). J was trimmed by 5 bases and V by 7 bases; bases with no gene match: 12. The CDR3 covers 15 residues. The CDR3 nucleotides are TGTGCCAGCACCCGAACTGGACAGGGAGGGTATGGCTACACCTTC. It yields the protein CASTRTGQGGYGYTF.

The gene calls are TRBV7-6 and TRBJ2-7, with 9 bases identical to TRBD1. Trimming removed 3 bases from V and 4 bases from J; junction bases left unmatched: 4. Germline CDR1 is SGHVS and CDR2 is FNYEAQ. This CDR3 spans 14 amino acids. The CDR3 reads CASSLSGQGYEQYF. CDR3 bases: TGTGCCAGCAGCTTGTCGGGACAGGGATACGAGCAGTACTTC.

The V gene is TRBV2, the J gene TRBJ2-3; D call uncertain. Germline CDR1 is SNHLY and CDR2 is FYNNEI. The V end was cut by 7 bases, the J end by 3 bases, with 8 bases between. The CDR3 length is 12 residues. In DNA form, the CDR3 reads TGTGCCAGCATGTTCGGGACAGATACGCAGTATTTT. Translation gives CASMFGTDTQYF.

This chain uses TRBV5-1 with TRBJ1-6; D gene ambiguous. The CDR3 totals 15 residues. From germline, CDR1 is SGHRS and CDR2 YFSETQ. Trimming took off 0 bases at V and 10 bases at J, with 14 bases between the two ends. This CDR3 is CASSLDLVVGSPLHF. The CDR3 DNA reads as TGCGCCAGCAGCTTGGACCTCGTAGTGGGGTCACCCCTCCACTTT.

The chain recombines TRBV12-1 with TRBJ2-1; the table's D call, TRBD2, was not checked against the DNA. TRBV12-1 is designated a pseudogene. The CDR3 runs to 17 residues. The CDR3 coding sequence is TGTGCCAGCAGCTTTGTTGGACTAGCGGGAGGAAACAATGAGCAGTTCTTC. Translating it yields CASSFVGLAGGNNEQFF.

The genes are TRBV5-1 and TRBJ2-3; the match to TRBD2 covers 15 bases. The V gene's germline CDR1 is SGHRS and CDR2 YFSETQ. This CDR3 spans 16 amino acids. Losses at the gene ends were 3 bases for V and 6 bases for J; bases not matched to a gene: 5. CDR3 loop: CASSSWTSGGVDTQYF. CDR3 DNA: TGCGCCAGCAGCTCCTGGACTAGCGGGGGGGTTGATACGCAGTATTTT.